The TCR beta chain under discussion was sequenced for a study of T cell responses to AZD1222 COVID-19 vaccine. Study-wide results and limits: Repertoires were obtained only post-peak T cell response.

CDR1 is SGHDT and CDR2 is YYEEEE in the germline V gene. CDR3 length equals 17 residues. Trimming cost V 0 bases and J 3 bases, with 18 bases left between them. With regard to this clone: Its target is not known.

Assay: immunoSEQ multiplex PCR; the TCRdb copy retains only in-frame clones and omits some. The data contain approximately 300,000 clones, 94% of them seen just once; the ten biggest clones take up around 0.57%. The sequences come from peripheral blood, collected 28 days after the second AZD1222 dose. The chain links TRBV5-6 to TRBJ1-2; no definite D call. The origin of this receptor is an adult who received the AZD1222 COVID-19 vaccine. The CDR3 sequence: CASSLDGGGHGDYGYTF. In DNA, the CDR3 is TGTGCCAGCAGCTTGGATGGCGGAGGTCACGGGGACTATGGCTACACCTTC.